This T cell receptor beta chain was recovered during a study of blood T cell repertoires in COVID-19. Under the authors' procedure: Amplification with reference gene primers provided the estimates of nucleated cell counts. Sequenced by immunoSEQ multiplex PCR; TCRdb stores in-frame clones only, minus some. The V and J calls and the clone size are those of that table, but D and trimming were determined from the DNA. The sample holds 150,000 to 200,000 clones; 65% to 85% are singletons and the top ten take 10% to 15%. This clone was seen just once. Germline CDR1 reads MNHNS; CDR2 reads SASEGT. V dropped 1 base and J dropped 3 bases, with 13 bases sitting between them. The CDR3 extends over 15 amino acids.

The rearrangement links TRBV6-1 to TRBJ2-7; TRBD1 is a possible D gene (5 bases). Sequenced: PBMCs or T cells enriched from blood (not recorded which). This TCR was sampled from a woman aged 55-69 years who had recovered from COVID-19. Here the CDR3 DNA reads TGTGCCAGCAGTGAAGGGGTGGGGCTACACTACGAGCAGTACTTC. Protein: CASSEGVGLHYEQYF.